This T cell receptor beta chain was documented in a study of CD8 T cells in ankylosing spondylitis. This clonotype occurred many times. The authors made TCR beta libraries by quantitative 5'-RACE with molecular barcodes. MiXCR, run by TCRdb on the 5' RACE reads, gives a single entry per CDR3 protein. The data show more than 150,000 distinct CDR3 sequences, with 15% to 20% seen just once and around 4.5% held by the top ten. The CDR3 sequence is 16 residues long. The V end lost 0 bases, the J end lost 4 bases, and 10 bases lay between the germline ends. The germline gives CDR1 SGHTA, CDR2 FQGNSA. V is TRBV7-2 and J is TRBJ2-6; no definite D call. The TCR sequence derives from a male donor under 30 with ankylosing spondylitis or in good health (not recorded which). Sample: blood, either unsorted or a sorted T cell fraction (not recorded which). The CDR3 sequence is CASSLAPGWGANVLTF. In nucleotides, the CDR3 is TGTGCCAGCAGCTTAGCGCCGGGTTGGGGGGCCAACGTCCTGACTTTC.